Given below is one T cell receptor beta chain in context. These data are taken from a study of shared clonotypes between healthy human individuals. Naive CD8 cells, CD45RO-negative and positively selected for CCR7, excluded terminally differentiated effector memory CD45RA+ cells. This CDR3 is 14 amino acids long. Looked up from germline, CDR1 is SGDLS and CDR2 is YYNGEE. With 0 bases removed from V and 3 bases from J, the gap between germline ends came to 9 bases. Clones were sequenced by immunoSEQ multiplex PCR, and TCRdb holds only the in-frame ones, with some missing. The data contain millions of clones, 85% to 95% of them singletons.

This sequence originates from a man younger than 35 in good health. Some clones in this sample may be carry-over from other donors' samples. The rearrangement uses TRBV9 and TRBJ1-2; D is undetermined. Sequenced: naive CD8+ T cells from PBMCs. CDR3 nucleotides: TGTGCCAGCAGCGTAGGCGTCGGCGACTATGGCTACACCTTC. The encoded protein is CASSVGVGDYGYTF. The full variable domain, its missing parts supplied by reference TRBV9 and TRBJ1-2, is DSGVTQTPKHLITATGQRVTLRCSPRSGDLSVYWYQQSLDQGLQFLIQYYNGEERAKGNILERFSAQQFPDLHSELNLSSLELGDSALYFCASSVGVGDYGYTFGSGTRLTVV.